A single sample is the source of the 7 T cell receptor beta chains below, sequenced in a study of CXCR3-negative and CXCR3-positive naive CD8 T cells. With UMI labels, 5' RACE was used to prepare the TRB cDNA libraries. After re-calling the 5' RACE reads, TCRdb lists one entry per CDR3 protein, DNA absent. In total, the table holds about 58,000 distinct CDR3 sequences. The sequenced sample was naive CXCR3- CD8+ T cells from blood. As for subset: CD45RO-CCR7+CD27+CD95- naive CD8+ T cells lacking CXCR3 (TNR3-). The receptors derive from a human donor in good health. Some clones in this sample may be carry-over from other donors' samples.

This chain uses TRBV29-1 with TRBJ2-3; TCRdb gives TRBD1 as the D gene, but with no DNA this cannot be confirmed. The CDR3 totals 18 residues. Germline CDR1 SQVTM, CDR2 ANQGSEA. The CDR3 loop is CSVEAPGVRQTYTDTQYF.

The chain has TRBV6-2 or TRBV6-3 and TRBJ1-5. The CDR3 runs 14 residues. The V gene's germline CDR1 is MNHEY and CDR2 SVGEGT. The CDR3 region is CASSYIDLGQPQHF.

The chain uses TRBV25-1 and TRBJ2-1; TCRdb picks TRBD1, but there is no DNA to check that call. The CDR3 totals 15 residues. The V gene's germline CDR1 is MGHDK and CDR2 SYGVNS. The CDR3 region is CASSETGGTYNEQFF. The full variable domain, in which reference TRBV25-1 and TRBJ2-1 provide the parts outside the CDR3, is EADIYQTPRYLVIGTGKKITLECSQTMGHDKMYWYQQDPGMELHLIHYSYGVNSTEKGDLSSESTVSRIRTEHFPLTLESARPSHTSQYLCASSETGGTYNEQFFGPGTRLTVL.

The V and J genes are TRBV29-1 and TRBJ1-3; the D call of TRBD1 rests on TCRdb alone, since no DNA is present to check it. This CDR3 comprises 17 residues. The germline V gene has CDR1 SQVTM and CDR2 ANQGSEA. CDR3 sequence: CSAEGTGRSPSGNTIYF.

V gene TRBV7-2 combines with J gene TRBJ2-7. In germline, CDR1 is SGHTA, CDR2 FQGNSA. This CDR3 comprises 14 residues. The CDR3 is CASSLDPLTGEQYF.

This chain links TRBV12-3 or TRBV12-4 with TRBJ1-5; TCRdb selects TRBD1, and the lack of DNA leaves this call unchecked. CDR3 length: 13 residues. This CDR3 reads CASSRQMHQPQHF.

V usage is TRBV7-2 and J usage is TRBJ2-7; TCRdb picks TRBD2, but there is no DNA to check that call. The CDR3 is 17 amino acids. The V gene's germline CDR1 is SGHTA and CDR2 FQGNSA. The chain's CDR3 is CASSLVPTSGATYEQYF.